This T cell receptor (beta chain) originates from a study of blood T cells in healthy people across ages. Study-wide results and caveats: Roughly linear declines in TCR beta diversity per million T cells occurred with age.

CDR1 LNHDA and CDR2 SQIVND come from the germline V gene (reference sequence). The V gene end was trimmed by 3 bases and the J gene end by 6 bases; junction bases not matched to a gene: 5. The CDR3 totals 14 residues. Comments on this clonotype: What it binds is not known.

Alongside a J-beta primer mix, a sample-barcoded 5' primer served in a second PCR lasting about 7 to 11 cycles. TCRdb re-analysed the 5' RACE reads in MiXCR, keeping a single row per CDR3 protein. The sample carries about 800,000 distinct CDR3 sequences, roughly 25% recorded once. This sample also appeared in a second study, on T cells of mothers and their children.

This TCR came from a boy between 5 and 17 years old in good health. The chain has TRBV19 and TRBJ1-2; TRBD1 matches at 9 bases. Sequenced: blood. CDR3 DNA: TGTGCCAGTAGTATGGGGGACAGGGTCCATGGCTACACCTTC. Protein sequence: CASSMGDRVHGYTF.